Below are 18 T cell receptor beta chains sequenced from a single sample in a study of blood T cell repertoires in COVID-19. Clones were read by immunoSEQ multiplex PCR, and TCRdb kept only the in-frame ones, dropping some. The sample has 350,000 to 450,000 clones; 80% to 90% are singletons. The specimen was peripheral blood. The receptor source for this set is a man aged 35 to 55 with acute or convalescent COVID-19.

CDR3 region: CAISVRDSGNTEAFF. Here the CDR3 DNA reads TGTGCCATCAGTGTACGGGACAGCGGGAACACTGAAGCTTTCTTT. The gene calls are TRBV10-3 and TRBJ1-1; the match to TRBD1 covers 7 bases. CDR1 is ENHRY and CDR2 is SYGVKD in the germline V gene. The V and J ends lost 4 bases and 1 base, in that order; junction bases with no gene match: 6. The CDR3 covers 15 residues.

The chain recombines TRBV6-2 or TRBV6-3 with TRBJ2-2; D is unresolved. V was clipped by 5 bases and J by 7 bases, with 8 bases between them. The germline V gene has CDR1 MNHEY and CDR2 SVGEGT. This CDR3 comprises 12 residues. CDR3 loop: CASSIVVGELFF. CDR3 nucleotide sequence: TGTGCCAGCAGTATAGTAGTCGGGGAGCTGTTTTTT.

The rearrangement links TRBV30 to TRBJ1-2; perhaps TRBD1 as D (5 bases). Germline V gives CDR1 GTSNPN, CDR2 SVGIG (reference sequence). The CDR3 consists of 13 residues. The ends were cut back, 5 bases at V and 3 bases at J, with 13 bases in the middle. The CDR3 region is CAWVSDSDYGYTF. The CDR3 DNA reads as TGTGCCTGGGTGAGCGACAGCGACTATGGCTACACCTTC.

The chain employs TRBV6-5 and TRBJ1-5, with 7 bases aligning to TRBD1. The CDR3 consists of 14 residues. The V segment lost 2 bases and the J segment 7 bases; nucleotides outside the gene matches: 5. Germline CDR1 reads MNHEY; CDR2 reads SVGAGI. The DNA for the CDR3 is TGTGCCAGCAGTTACGATGGAGGGGGCCAGCCCCAGCATTTT. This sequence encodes CASSYDGGGQPQHF.

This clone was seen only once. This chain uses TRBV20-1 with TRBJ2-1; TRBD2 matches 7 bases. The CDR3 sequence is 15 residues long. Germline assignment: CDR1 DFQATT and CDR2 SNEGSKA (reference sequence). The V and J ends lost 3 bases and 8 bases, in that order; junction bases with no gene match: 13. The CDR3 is CSASVGTNIGHEQFF. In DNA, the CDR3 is TGCAGTGCTAGTGTCGGGACTAATATCGGTCATGAGCAGTTCTTC.

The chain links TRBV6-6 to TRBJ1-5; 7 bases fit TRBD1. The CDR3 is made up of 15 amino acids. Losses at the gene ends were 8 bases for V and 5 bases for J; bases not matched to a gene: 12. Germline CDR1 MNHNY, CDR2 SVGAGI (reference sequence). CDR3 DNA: TGTGCCAGCCTGCCACTGACAGGGAGTTATCAGCCCCAGCATTTT. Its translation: CASLPLTGSYQPQHF.

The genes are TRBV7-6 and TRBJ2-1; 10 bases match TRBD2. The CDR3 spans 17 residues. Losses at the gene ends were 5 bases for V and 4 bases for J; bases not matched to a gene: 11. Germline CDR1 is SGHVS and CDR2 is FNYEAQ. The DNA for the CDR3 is TGTGCCAGCAGCCCCCGGACTAGCGGAGCTGCATACAATGAGCAGTTCTTC. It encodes CASSPRTSGAAYNEQFF.

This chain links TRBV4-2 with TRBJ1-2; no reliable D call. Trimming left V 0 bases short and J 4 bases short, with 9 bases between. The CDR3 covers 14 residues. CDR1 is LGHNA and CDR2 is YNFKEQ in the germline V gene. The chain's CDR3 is CASSQDVGGYGYTF. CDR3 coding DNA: TGTGCCAGCAGCCAAGATGTGGGAGGCTATGGCTACACCTTC.

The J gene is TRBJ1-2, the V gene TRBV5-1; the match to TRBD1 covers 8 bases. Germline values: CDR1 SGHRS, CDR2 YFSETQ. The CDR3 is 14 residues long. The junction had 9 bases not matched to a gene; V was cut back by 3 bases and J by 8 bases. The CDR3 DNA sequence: TGCGCCAGCAGCTCGGACAGGGTGGGTTACGGCTACACCTTC. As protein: CASSSDRVGYGYTF.

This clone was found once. The CDR3 region is CASSLGTSGGGDEQFF. Here the CDR3 DNA reads TGTGCCAGCAGCTTAGGCACTAGCGGGGGAGGCGATGAGCAGTTCTTC. The V and J genes are TRBV11-3 and TRBJ2-1; TRBD2 agrees at 11 bases. CDR3 length: 16 residues. Germline V CDR1 and CDR2: SGHNT, YENEEA. Trimming at V came to 1 base and at J to 8 bases, leaving 7 bases not matched to a gene.

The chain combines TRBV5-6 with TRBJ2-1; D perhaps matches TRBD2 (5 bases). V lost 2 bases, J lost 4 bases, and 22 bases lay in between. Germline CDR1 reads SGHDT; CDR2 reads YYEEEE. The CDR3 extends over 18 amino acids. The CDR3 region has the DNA TGTGCCAGCAGCTTTATTAGTACGCTAACAACGGGGTACAATGAGCAGTTCTTC. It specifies CASSFISTLTTGYNEQFF.

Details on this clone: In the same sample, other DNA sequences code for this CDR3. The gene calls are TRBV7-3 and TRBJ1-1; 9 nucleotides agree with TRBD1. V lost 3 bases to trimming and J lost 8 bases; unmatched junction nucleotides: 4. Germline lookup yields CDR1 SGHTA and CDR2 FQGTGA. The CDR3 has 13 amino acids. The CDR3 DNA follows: TGTGCCAGCAGCTTCAGACAGGGGGGCGAAGCTTTCTTT. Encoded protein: CASSFRQGGEAFF. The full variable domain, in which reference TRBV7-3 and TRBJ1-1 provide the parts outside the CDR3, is GAGVSQTPSNKVTEKGKYVELRCDPISGHTALYWYRQSLGQGPEFLIYFQGTGAADDSGLPNDRFFAVRPEGSVSTLKIQRTERGDSAVYLCASSFRQGGEAFFGQGTRLTVV.

CDR3 bases: TGTGCCAGCAGTTCCCCCATCTGGCCACGCTGGGAGGTGGGATATGGCTACACCTTC. Residues: CASSSPIWPRWEVGYGYTF. This chain uses TRBV28 with TRBJ1-2; no firm D call. Germline CDR1 and CDR2: MDHEN and SYDVKM. This CDR3 contains 19 residues. With 4 bases removed from V and 5 bases from J, the gap between germline ends came to 29 bases.

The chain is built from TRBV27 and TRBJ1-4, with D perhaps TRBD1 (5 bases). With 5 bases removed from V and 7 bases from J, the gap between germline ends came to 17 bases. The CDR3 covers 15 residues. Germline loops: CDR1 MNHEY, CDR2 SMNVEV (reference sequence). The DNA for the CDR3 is TGTGCCAGCAGTCGATTTATAGGGGCCGGTGAAAAACTGTTTTTT. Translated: CASSRFIGAGEKLFF.

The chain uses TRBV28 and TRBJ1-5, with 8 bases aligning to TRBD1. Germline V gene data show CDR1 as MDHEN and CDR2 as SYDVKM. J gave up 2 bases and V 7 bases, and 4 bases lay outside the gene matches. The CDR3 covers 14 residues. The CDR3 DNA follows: TGTGCCAGCATGAAGACAGGGGGCAATCAGCCCCAGCATTTT. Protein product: CASMKTGGNQPQHF.

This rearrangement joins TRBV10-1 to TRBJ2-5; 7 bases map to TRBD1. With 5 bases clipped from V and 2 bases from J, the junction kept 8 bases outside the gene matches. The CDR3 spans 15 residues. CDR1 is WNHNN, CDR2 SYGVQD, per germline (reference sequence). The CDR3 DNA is TGCGCCAGCAGTACCGGGACAGAGGGGCAAGAGACCCAGTACTTC. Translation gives CASSTGTEGQETQYF.

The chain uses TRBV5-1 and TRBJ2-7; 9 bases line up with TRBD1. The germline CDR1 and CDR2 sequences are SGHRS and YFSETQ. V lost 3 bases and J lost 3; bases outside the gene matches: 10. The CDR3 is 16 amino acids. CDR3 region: CASSSRKGTGSYEQYF. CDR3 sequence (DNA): TGCGCCAGCAGCTCCCGCAAGGGGACAGGGAGCTACGAGCAGTACTTC.

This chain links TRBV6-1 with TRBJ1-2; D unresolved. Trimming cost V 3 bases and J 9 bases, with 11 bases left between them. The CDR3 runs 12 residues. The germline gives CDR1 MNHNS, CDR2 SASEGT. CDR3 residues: CASSDQGRSYTF. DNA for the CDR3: TGTGCCAGCAGTGACCAAGGGAGAAGCTACACCTTC.